Described below is a single TCR beta chain sequence and its context. This entry comes from a study of shared clonotypes between healthy human individuals. The authors ran unsorted PBMC replicate PCRs on about 310 ng DNA, around 27,000 T cell genomes. The sequencing of unsorted PBMC DNA took place on ten immunoSEQ deep assay plates. As processed by the authors: Filtering differed because ImmunoSEQ produced junction-only sequences that carried no quality scores. Here immunoSEQ multiplex PCR was the method, and the copy in TCRdb shows in-frame clones only, minus some. Clone size and V and J calls were adopted from that table, with D and trimming inferred from the DNA. Of 550,000 to 600,000 clones in the sample, roughly 79% were seen once. The CDR3 extends over 13 amino acids. The V end lost 3 bases, the J end lost 5 bases, and 10 bases lay between the germline ends. Germline CDR1 reads LNHNV; CDR2 reads YYDKDF (reference sequence).

The chain employs TRBV15 and TRBJ1-2; D is unresolved. This TCR came from a woman aged 40 to 49 in good health. Some clones in this sample may be carry-over from other donors' samples. The source material was PBMCs. CDR3 sequence reads: CATSSKGWYGYTF. The CDR3, as DNA: TGTGCCACCAGCAGTAAAGGGTGGTATGGCTACACCTTC.